This T cell receptor beta chain was profiled in a study of blood T cell repertoires in COVID-19. Clones were read by immunoSEQ multiplex PCR, and TCRdb kept only the in-frame ones, dropping some. Of around 150,000 clones listed, almost 85% are singletons. The clonotype originates from a woman older than 75 with acute or convalescent COVID-19. The sequenced material came from peripheral blood.

The CDR3 sequence: CATSAGTSGQETQYF. The CDR3 nucleotides read TGTGCCACCAGTGCCGGGACTAGCGGCCAAGAGACCCAGTACTTC. The chain employs TRBV24-1 and TRBJ2-5; TRBD2 agrees at 11 bases. The trim removed 5 bases at V and 1 base at J, leaving 2 bases unmatched. The germline gives CDR1 KGHDR, CDR2 SFDVKD. The CDR3 length is 15 residues.